The 5 T cell receptor beta chains below come from one sample, sequenced in a study of blood T cell repertoires in COVID-19 (dated by TCRdb to the early 2020s). Receptor libraries were prepared by the immunoSEQ multiplex PCR assay. As stored in TCRdb, this immuneACCESS dataset retains in-frame rearrangements with V and J assigned. A fraction of the clones does not appear; measured against another copy, unresolved V genes explain less than half of the discrepancy, and the remainder lacks a known reason. The sample table lists roughly 130,000 clones, about 89% of them with a count of one. More than 3.5% of the sample is in the top ten clones. The sample consisted of peripheral blood. The receptors were gathered from a woman aged 55-69 years with acute or convalescent COVID-19.

This clone was found a few times. The V and J genes are TRBV11-2 and TRBJ1-1; D not certain. The germline V gene has CDR1 SGHAT and CDR2 FQNNGV. This CDR3 comprises 14 residues. V gave up 5 bases and J gave up 6 bases, with 16 bases separating them. The CDR3 sequence: CASSPGLGSPEAFF. The CDR3 DNA reads as TGTGCCAGCAGCCCCGGCTTGGGGAGCCCTGAAGCTTTCTTT.

The CDR3 bases are TGTGCCAGCAGTCCCGGCCGACAGACAGTCACAGATACGCAGTATTTT. Its translation: CASSPGRQTVTDTQYF. The genes are TRBV2 and TRBJ2-3; D perhaps matches TRBD1 (5 bases). The germline CDR1 and CDR2 sequences are SNHLY and FYNNEI. With 5 bases removed from V and 2 bases from J, the gap between germline ends came to 17 bases. There are 16 residues in the CDR3. Complete variable domain (other parts from reference TRBV2 and TRBJ2-3): EPEVTQTPSHQVTQMGQEVILRCVPISNHLYFYWYRQILGQKVEFLVSFYNNEISEKSEIFDDQFSVERPDGSNFTLKIRSTKLEDSAMYFCASSPGRQTVTDTQYFGPGTRLTVL.

The chain combines TRBV19 with TRBJ1-5; maybe TRBD1 (5 bases). Between the trimmed V and J ends, which lost 4 bases and 1 base, there was a span of 11 bases. Per germline, CDR1 LNHDA and CDR2 SQIVND (reference sequence). The CDR3 contains 15 residues. This chain's CDR3 is CASSTFAGSNQPQHF. The CDR3 DNA sequence: TGTGCCAGTAGTACGTTCGCAGGGAGCAATCAGCCCCAGCATTTT.

The chain recombines TRBV20-1 with TRBJ2-3; 7 bases agree with TRBD2. The CDR3 totals 11 residues. The J segment lost 13 bases and the V segment lost 6 bases, leaving 10 bases of the junction unmatched. Germline V gene data show CDR1 as DFQATT and CDR2 as SNEGSKA (reference sequence). CDR3 sequence: CSAEREGQEYF. The CDR3 DNA is TGCAGTGCAGAGAGGGAGGGGCAGGAGTATTTT.

The genes are TRBV5-1 and TRBJ2-3; 10 bases line up with TRBD2. The V segment lost 3 bases and the J segment 0 bases; nucleotides outside the gene matches: 1. Per the germline V gene, CDR1 is SGHRS and CDR2 is YFSETQ. The CDR3 has 15 residues. The CDR3 spells CASSYSGRSTDTQYF. In DNA, the CDR3 is TGCGCCAGCAGCTATAGCGGGAGGAGCACAGATACGCAGTATTTT.